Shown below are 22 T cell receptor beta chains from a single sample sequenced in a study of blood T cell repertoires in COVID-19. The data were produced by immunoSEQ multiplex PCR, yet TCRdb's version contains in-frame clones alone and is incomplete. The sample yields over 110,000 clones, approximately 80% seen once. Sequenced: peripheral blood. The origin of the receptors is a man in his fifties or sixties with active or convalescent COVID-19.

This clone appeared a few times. As DNA, the CDR3 is TGTGCCAGCAGCTCTCAGGGGGACTCCTATGGCTACACCTTC. Protein product: CASSSQGDSYGYTF. The chain links TRBV7-2 to TRBJ1-2, with 7 bases aligning to TRBD1. There are 14 residues in the CDR3. V shed 4 bases, J shed 4 bases, and the junction held 6 bases outside the gene matches. Germline loops: CDR1 SGHTA, CDR2 FQGNSA.

This CDR3 reads CASRPRGQGGRETQYF. Written as DNA, the CDR3 is TGTGCAAGTCGCCCCCGGGGACAGGGCGGACGGGAGACCCAGTACTTC. This chain links TRBV12-2 with TRBJ2-5; the D segment call TRBD1 is taken from the table without a DNA check. TRBV12-2 is a listed pseudogene. The CDR3 covers 16 residues.

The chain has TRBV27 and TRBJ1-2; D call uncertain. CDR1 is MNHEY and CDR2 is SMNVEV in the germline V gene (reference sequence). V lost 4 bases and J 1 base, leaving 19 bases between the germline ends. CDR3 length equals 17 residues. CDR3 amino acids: CASSSSVWAGLNYGYTF. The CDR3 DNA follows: TGTGCCAGCAGTTCCAGCGTCTGGGCAGGACTTAACTATGGCTACACCTTC.

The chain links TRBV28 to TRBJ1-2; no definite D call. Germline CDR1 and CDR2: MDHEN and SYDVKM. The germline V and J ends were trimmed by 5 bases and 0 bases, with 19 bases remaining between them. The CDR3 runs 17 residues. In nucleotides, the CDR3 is TGTGCCAGCAGTCCCCACTTTCCCGGGATATCTAACTATGGCTACACCTTC. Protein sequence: CASSPHFPGISNYGYTF.

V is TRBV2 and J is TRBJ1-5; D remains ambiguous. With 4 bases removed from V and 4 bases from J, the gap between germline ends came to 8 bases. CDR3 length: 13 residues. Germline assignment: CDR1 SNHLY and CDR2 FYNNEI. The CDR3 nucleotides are TGTGCCAGCAGTGGAGGGAAGAATCAGCCCCAGCATTTT. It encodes CASSGGKNQPQHF.

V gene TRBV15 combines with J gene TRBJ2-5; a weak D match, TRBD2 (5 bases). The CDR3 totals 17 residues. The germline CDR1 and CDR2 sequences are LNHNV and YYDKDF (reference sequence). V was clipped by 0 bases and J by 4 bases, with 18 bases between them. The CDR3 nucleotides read TGTGCCACCAGCAGAGATGGGAGCGCAGGTGGCCCAGAGACCCAGTACTTC. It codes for CATSRDGSAGGPETQYF.

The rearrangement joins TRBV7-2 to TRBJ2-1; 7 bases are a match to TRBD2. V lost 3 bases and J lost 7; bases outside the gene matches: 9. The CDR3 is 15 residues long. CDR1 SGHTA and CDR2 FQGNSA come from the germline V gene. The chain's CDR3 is CASSLRSGVYNEQFF. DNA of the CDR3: TGTGCCAGCAGCTTGCGCAGCGGGGTTTATAATGAGCAGTTCTTC.

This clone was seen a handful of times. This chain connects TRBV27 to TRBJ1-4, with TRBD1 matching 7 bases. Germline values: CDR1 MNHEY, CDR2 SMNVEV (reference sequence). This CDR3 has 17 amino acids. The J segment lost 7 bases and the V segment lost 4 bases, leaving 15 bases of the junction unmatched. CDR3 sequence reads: CASSSQSFRDSAEKLFF. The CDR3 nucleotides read TGTGCCAGCAGTTCCCAATCATTCCGGGACAGCGCTGAAAAACTGTTTTTT. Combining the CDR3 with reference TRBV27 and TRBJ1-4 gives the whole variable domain EAQVTQNPRYLITVTGKKLTVTCSQNMNHEYMSWYRQDPGLGLRQIYYSMNVEVTDKGDVPEGYKVSRKEKRNFPLILESPSPNQTSLYFCASSSQSFRDSAEKLFFGSGTQLSVL.

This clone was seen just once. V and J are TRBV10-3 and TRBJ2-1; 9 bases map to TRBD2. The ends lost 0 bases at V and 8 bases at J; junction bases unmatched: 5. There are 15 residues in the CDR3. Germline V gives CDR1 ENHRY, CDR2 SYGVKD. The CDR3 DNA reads TGTGCCATCAGTGAGTCGGCGGGGGGGCTTGATGAGCAGTTCTTC. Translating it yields CAISESAGGLDEQFF.

Written as DNA, the CDR3 is TGTGCCACCAGTGAGTCGACAGGACAGAATTTTGGGGAGCTGTTTTTT. Amino acid sequence: CATSESTGQNFGELFF. The chain employs TRBV24-1 and TRBJ2-2; D possibly corresponds to TRBD1 (6 bases). The germline gives CDR1 KGHDR, CDR2 SFDVKD. V lost 4 bases to trimming and J lost 8 bases, with 19 bases between them. The CDR3 is 16 amino acids.

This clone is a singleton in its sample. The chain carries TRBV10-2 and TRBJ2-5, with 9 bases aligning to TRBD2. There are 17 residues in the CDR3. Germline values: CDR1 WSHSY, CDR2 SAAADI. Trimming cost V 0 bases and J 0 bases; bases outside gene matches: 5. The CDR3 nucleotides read TGCGCCAGCAGTGAGTCGAGGCTAGCGGGGAACCAAGAGACCCAGTACTTC. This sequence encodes CASSESRLAGNQETQYF.

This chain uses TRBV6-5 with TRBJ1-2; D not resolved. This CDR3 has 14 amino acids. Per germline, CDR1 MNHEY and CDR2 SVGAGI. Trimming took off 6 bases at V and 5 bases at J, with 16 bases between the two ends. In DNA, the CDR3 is TGTGCCAGCAGGGCCCGGGAGGGCCCTTATGGCTACACCTTC. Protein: CASRAREGPYGYTF.

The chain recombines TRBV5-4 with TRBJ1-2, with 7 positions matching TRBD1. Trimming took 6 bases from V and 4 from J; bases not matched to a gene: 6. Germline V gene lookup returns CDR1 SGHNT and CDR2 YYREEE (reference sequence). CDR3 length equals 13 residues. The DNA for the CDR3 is TGTGCCAGCACCACCTCAGGGGGCTATGGCTACACCTTC. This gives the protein CASTTSGGYGYTF. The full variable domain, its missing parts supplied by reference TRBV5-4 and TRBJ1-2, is ETGVTQSPTHLIKTRGQQVTLRCSSQSGHNTVSWYQQALGQGPQFIFQYYREEENGRGNFPPRFSGLQFPNYSSELNVNALELDDSALYLCASTTSGGYGYTFGSGTRLTVV.

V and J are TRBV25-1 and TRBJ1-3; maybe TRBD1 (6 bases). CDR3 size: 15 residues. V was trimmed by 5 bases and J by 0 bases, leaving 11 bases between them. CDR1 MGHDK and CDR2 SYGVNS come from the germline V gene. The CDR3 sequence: CASSSLDSSGNTIYF. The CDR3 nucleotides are TGTGCCAGCAGTTCATTGGACAGCTCTGGAAACACCATATATTTT. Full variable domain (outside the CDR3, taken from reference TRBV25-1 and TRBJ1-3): EADIYQTPRYLVIGTGKKITLECSQTMGHDKMYWYQQDPGMELHLIHYSYGVNSTEKGDLSSESTVSRIRTEHFPLTLESARPSHTSQYLCASSSLDSSGNTIYFGEGSWLTVV.

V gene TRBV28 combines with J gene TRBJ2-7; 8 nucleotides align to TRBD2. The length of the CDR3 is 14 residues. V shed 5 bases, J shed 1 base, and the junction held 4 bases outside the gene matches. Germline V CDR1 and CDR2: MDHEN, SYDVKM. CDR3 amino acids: CASSGGLGSYEQYV. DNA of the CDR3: TGTGCCAGCAGTGGGGGACTAGGATCCTACGAGCAGTACGTC.

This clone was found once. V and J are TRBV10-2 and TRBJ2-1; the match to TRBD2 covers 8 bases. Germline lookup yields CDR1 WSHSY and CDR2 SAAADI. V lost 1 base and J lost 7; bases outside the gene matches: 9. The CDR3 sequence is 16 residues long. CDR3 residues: CASSELARGGGNEQFF. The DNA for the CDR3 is TGCGCCAGCAGTGAGTTAGCGCGAGGCGGGGGGAATGAGCAGTTCTTC.

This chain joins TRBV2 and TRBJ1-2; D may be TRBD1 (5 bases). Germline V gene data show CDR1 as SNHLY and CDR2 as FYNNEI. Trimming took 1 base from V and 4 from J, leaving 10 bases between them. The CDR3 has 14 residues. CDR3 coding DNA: TGTGCCAGCAGTGAAGAGGGGAGGAGCTATGGCTACACCTTC. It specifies CASSEEGRSYGYTF.

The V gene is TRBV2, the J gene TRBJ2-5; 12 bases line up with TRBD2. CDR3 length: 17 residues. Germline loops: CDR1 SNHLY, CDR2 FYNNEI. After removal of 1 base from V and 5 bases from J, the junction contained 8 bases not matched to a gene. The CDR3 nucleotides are TGTGCCAGCAGTGAAGGATTGACTAGCGGGAGTGTGGAGACCCAGTACTTC. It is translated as CASSEGLTSGSVETQYF.

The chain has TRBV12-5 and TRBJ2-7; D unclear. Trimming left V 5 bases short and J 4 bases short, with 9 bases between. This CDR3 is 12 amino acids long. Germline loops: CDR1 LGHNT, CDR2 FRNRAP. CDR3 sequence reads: CASGPSFYEQYF. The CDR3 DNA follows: TGTGCTAGTGGTCCGAGTTTTTACGAGCAGTACTTC.

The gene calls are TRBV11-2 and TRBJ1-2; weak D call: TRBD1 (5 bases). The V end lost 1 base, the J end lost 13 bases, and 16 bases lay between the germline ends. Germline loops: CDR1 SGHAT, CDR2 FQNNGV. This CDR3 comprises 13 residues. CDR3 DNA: TGTGCCAGCAGCTTAGGTCAGGGTATACTTGCCACCTTC. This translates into CASSLGQGILATF.

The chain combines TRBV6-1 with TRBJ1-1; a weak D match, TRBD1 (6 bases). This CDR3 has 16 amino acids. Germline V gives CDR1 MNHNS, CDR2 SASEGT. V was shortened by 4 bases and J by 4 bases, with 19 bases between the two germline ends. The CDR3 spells CASSASWGQGGTEAFF. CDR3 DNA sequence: TGTGCCAGCAGTGCCTCTTGGGGGCAAGGGGGCACTGAAGCTTTCTTT.

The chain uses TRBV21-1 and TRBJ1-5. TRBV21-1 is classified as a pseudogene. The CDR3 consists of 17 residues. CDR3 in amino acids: CASSKLDRVGDNQPQHF. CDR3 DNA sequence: TGTGCCAGCAGCAAACTGGATCGGGTTGGTGACAATCAGCCCCAGCATTTT.